The sequence of this T cell receptor (beta chain) was determined in a study of cytomegalovirus exposure and HLA in healthy donors. Overall study: The use of the same platform for the 90 to 150 validation repertoires and the 600 to 700 first-cohort repertoires was reported by a later analysis. Regarding the study as a whole: Most TCRs appeared rarely, but some public TCRs recurred in many donors. Researchers catalogued roughly 150 TCR beta chains as cytomegalovirus-associated. First-cohort TCR clusters were later found to tend to co-occur in the 120 or so validation repertoires.

This CDR3 contains 17 residues. V dropped 0 bases and J dropped 2; count of bases not matched to a gene: 10. CDR1 and CDR2 (germline): SGHVS, FNYEAQ. Measured with immunoSEQ multiplex PCR; TCRdb has only the in-frame clones, and not every one. The sample lists 100,000 to 150,000 clones, roughly nine tenths seen once, with roughly 4.4% in the top ten. For this clone: Its antigen is unidentified.

This chain connects TRBV7-6 to TRBJ2-7; TRBD1 agrees at 7 bases. Sequencing used PBMCs. The clonotype comes from a man younger than 35 in good health and CMV-seropositive. The CDR3 DNA sequence: TGTGCCAGCAGCTTAGCATCCTCCGGTCAGGGGGCCTACGAGCAGTACTTC. Translating gives CASSLASSGQGAYEQYF.